Each of the 27 T cell receptor beta chains below was sequenced from the same sample in a study of persistence of HIV-infected CD4 T cells. Overlapping HIV-1 Gag 15-mer peptides at about 1 ug per peptide per mL were used. CD4+ T cells upregulating both CD40 ligand and CD69 were sorted as responding cells. For these TCRs, the target antigens are not known. Sequencing used immunoSEQ version 4 in survey mode. Sequencing used immunoSEQ multiplex PCR; TCRdb keeps in-frame clones, though not all of them. The sample yields approximately 18,000 clones, 60% to 80% seen once. The input for sequencing was CD4+ T cells sorted from PBMCs after roughly 17-hour stimulation, taken from a patient who received antiretroviral therapy. Receptors were obtained from an adult woman with HIV who was CMV-seropositive.

This clone is medium-sized by share. V usage is TRBV5-8 and J usage is TRBJ1-2, with D unclear. The CDR3 covers 13 residues. Germline loops: CDR1 SGHTS, CDR2 YDEGEE. Deletions cut 4 bases from V and 1 base from J, with 8 bases between. The CDR3 DNA sequence: TGTGCCAGCAGCCGACTGAATAACTATGGCTACACCTTC. The encoded protein is CASSRLNNYGYTF.

This chain uses TRBV10-2 with TRBJ2-1; 10 nucleotides align to TRBD2. The CDR3 spans 14 residues. CDR1 WSHSY and CDR2 SAAADI come from the germline V gene. The ends lost 7 bases at V and 9 bases at J; junction bases unmatched: 9. This CDR3 is CASKIAGGSGEQFF. CDR3 in DNA: TGCGCCAGCAAAATAGCGGGGGGCTCGGGTGAGCAGTTCTTC.

V is TRBV18 and J is TRBJ1-4, with D maybe TRBD1 (5 bases). V was pared by 3 bases and J by 0 bases, with 11 bases between. The CDR3 runs to 16 residues. Germline V gene sequence: CDR1 KGHSH, CDR2 LQKENI. The CDR3 nucleotides are TGTGCCAGCTCACCGGCGGCGGGGGCAACTAATGAAAAACTGTTTTTT. It is translated as CASSPAAGATNEKLFF.

The genes are TRBV5-4 and TRBJ1-2, with 8 bases identical to TRBD1. Unmatched junction bases numbered 13, after V lost 0 bases and J lost 9 bases. The germline CDR1 and CDR2 sequences are SGHNT and YYREEE (reference sequence). The length of the CDR3 is 16 residues. This chain's CDR3 is CASSLAGVDRGSSYTF. CDR3 sequence (DNA): TGTGCCAGCAGCTTGGCCGGGGTCGACAGGGGAAGTAGCTACACCTTC.

This sequence joins TRBV7-8 and TRBJ1-4, with a tentative D call TRBD1 (5 bases). Trimming cost V 1 base and J 4 bases, with 10 bases left between them. The CDR3 length is 15 residues. Germline V gene lookup returns CDR1 SGHVS and CDR2 FQNEAQ. In DNA form, the CDR3 reads TGTGCCAGCAGCTTAGGTCAGGGACGTAATGAAAAACTGTTTTTT. As protein: CASSLGQGRNEKLFF.

This clone is large (0.1 to 1%). The V gene is TRBV6-5, the J gene TRBJ1-1; a possible D gene is TRBD1 (5 bases). The germline gives CDR1 MNHEY, CDR2 SVGAGI. The CDR3 length is 11 residues. Trimming shortened V by 8 bases and J by 4 bases, and 8 bases separated the two germline ends. The CDR3, as DNA: TGTGCCAGCGGAAGGGGCACTGAAGCTTTCTTT. It codes for CASGRGTEAFF.

This sequence joins TRBV18 and TRBJ1-1; D uncertain. The CDR3 runs to 14 residues. Per germline, CDR1 KGHSH and CDR2 LQKENI. Between the trimmed V and J ends, which lost 0 bases and 5 bases, there was a span of 10 bases. The CDR3 coding sequence is TGTGCCAGCTCACCACCGGTCCCGGGGACTGAAGCTTTCTTT. This gives the protein CASSPPVPGTEAFF.

This clone was observed a handful of times. The chain recombines TRBV2 with TRBJ1-4; maybe TRBD1 (5 bases). V lost 7 bases and J lost 4, with 10 bases in between. Germline-derived CDR1 and CDR2 are SNHLY and FYNNEI. The CDR3 runs 13 residues. In nucleotides, the CDR3 is TGTGCCAGCAACCGCGACAGTAATGAAAAACTGTTTTTT. Encoded protein: CASNRDSNEKLFF.

The V and J genes are TRBV5-1 and TRBJ1-1; D not certain. Germline-derived CDR1 and CDR2 are SGHRS and YFSETQ. V lost 0 bases, J lost 3 bases, and 12 bases lay in between. This CDR3 has 15 amino acids. The chain's CDR3 is CASSLGHGGDTEAFF. As DNA, the CDR3 is TGCGCCAGCAGCTTGGGACACGGAGGCGACACTGAAGCTTTCTTT. The variable domain in full, completed from reference TRBV5-1 and TRBJ1-1, reads KAGVTQTPRYLIKTRGQQVTLSCSPISGHRSVSWYQQTPGQGLQFLFEYFSETQRNKGNFPGRFSGRQFSNSRSEMNVSTLELGDSALYLCASSLGHGGDTEAFFGQGTRLTVV.

This clone was recorded a few times. V and J are TRBV6-5 and TRBJ2-5; D may match TRBD1 or TRBD2 (5 bases each). CDR1 is MNHEY and CDR2 is SVGAGI in the germline V gene. Trimming took off 4 bases at V and 5 bases at J, with 17 bases between the two ends. CDR3 size: 15 residues. CDR3 residues: CASSSGEGRWETQYF. In DNA, the CDR3 is TGTGCCAGCAGTTCCGGCGAGGGGCGCTGGGAGACCCAGTACTTC.

This chain uses TRBV30 with TRBJ1-2; 8 nucleotides match TRBD1. In germline, CDR1 is GTSNPN, CDR2 SVGIG (reference sequence). The CDR3 spans 13 residues. Unmatched junction bases numbered 6, after V lost 3 bases and J lost 6 bases. The CDR3, as DNA: TGTGCCTGGAGGAGGACAGGGATCGATGGCTACACCTTC. Its translation: CAWRRTGIDGYTF.

The rearrangement links TRBV25-1 to TRBJ2-5, with 7 bases aligning to TRBD2. The germline CDR1 and CDR2 sequences are MGHDK and SYGVNS. The trim removed 4 bases at V and 4 bases at J, leaving 9 bases unmatched. The CDR3 is 15 residues long. Here the CDR3 reads CASSGGEGRRETQYF. The CDR3 region has the DNA TGTGCCAGCAGTGGGGGGGAGGGGCGGCGAGAGACCCAGTACTTC.

This rearrangement joins TRBV3-1 (or the pseudogene TRBV3-2) to TRBJ1-2, with 8 bases that match TRBD1. V was pared by 2 bases and J by 6 bases, with 5 bases of the junction left unmatched. This CDR3 region has 14 residues. The germline CDR1 and CDR2 sequences are LGHDT and YNNKEL (reference sequence). CDR3 DNA sequence: TGTGCCAGCAGCCAACCGGGACAGGTTAATGGCTACACCTTC. Its protein product is CASSQPGQVNGYTF.

This chain connects TRBV6-4 to TRBJ1-3; tentative D call: TRBD1 (6 bases). The germline V gene encodes CDR1 MRHNA and CDR2 SNTAGT. V was clipped by 6 bases and J by 2 bases, with 14 bases between them. The CDR3 is 15 residues long. CDR3 region: CASSLDGGPGNTIYF. The CDR3 DNA reads as TGTGCCAGCAGCCTCGACGGGGGGCCTGGAAACACCATATATTTT.

The chain has TRBV30 and TRBJ2-7, with D maybe TRBD1 (6 bases). Germline CDR1 and CDR2: GTSNPN and SVGIG (reference sequence). This CDR3 has 12 amino acids. The germline V and J ends were trimmed by 2 bases and 6 bases, with 11 bases remaining between them. CDR3 nucleotides: TGTGCCTGGAGTCCACACAGGGTCGAGCAGTACTTC. Translated: CAWSPHRVEQYF.

The chain recombines TRBV19 with TRBJ1-2; a weak D match, TRBD1 (6 bases). The germline V gene has CDR1 LNHDA and CDR2 SQIVND (reference sequence). There are 15 residues in the CDR3. V lost 5 bases and J 4 bases, leaving 17 bases between the germline ends. CDR3 sequence: CASSASTGRGYGYTF. In DNA, the CDR3 is TGTGCCAGTAGTGCATCGACAGGCCGCGGCTATGGCTACACCTTC.

The chain is built from TRBV19 and TRBJ2-2; D gene ambiguous. The CDR3 has 14 residues. V was pared by 3 bases and J by 1 base, with 6 bases between. Germline V gene sequence: CDR1 LNHDA, CDR2 SQIVND (reference sequence). CDR3 sequence: CASSMDGNTGELFF. The CDR3 region has the DNA TGTGCCAGTAGTATGGACGGGAACACCGGGGAGCTGTTTTTT.

This clone was detected a few times. The rearrangement uses TRBV6-6 and TRBJ2-3, with D unresolved. The CDR3 covers 15 residues. V was shortened by 6 bases and J by 0 bases, with 13 bases between the two germline ends. The germline V gene has CDR1 MNHNY and CDR2 SVGAGI (reference sequence). This chain's CDR3 is CASRPFQGSTDTQYF. In DNA, the CDR3 is TGTGCCAGCAGACCCTTCCAAGGTAGCACAGATACGCAGTATTTT.

This clone is medium-sized in the sample. The chain uses TRBV29-1 and TRBJ1-2; D is undetermined. This CDR3 comprises 15 residues. V dropped 3 bases and J dropped 7 bases, with 21 bases sitting between them. CDR1 and CDR2 from the germline V gene are SQVTM and ANQGSEA. Here the CDR3 reads CSVDLVRGSGGGYTF. The CDR3 DNA follows: TGCAGCGTTGACCTAGTCCGGGGTTCCGGAGGTGGCTACACCTTC.

This rearrangement joins TRBV28 to TRBJ1-1; D call uncertain. The CDR3 is 15 residues long. From germline, CDR1 is MDHEN and CDR2 SYDVKM. V lost 3 bases, J lost 2 bases, and 13 bases lay in between. The CDR3 region has the DNA TGTGCCAGCAGTTTGGGGTCGGGGTTTAACACTGAAGCTTTCTTT. Protein product: CASSLGSGFNTEAFF. Variable domain in full (rest from reference TRBV28 and TRBJ1-1): DVKVTQSSRYLVKRTGEKVFLECVQDMDHENMFWYRQDPGLGLRLIYFSYDVKMKEKGDIPEGYSVSREKKERFSLILESASTNQTSMYLCASSLGSGFNTEAFFGQGTRLTVV.

This clone appeared a few times. The chain links TRBV15 to TRBJ2-7; D unresolved. Trimming removed 6 bases at V and 7 bases at J, with 16 bases between. CDR1 is LNHNV, CDR2 YYDKDF, per germline (reference sequence). The CDR3 covers 13 residues. CDR3 bases: TGTGCCACCAGGTCGACGGCATATCGAGAGCAGTACTTC. This encodes CATRSTAYREQYF.

The chain couples TRBV7-3 to TRBJ2-3; no reliable D call. V dropped 7 bases and J dropped 0 bases, with 11 bases sitting between them. The CDR3 has 14 residues. CDR1 and CDR2 from the germline V gene are SGHTA and FQGTGA. The CDR3 nucleotides read TGTGCCAGCAAAGGCGGAGCTAGCACAGATACGCAGTATTTT. It encodes CASKGGASTDTQYF.

This clone was recorded only once. The chain recombines TRBV5-4 with TRBJ2-1; 7 bases match TRBD1. V gave up 3 bases and J gave up 10 bases; unmatched junction bases: 10. The germline V gene has CDR1 SGHNT and CDR2 YYREEE (reference sequence). CDR3 length: 14 amino acids. Written as DNA, the CDR3 is TGTGCCAGCAGCTCCCCCAGGGGGTCGGGAGAGCAGTTCTTC. The encoded protein is CASSSPRGSGEQFF.

The rearrangement uses TRBV11-3 and TRBJ2-3, with D perhaps TRBD2 (5 bases). Germline V gene sequence: CDR1 SGHNT, CDR2 YENEEA. This CDR3 spans 14 amino acids. V lost 3 bases and J 2 bases, leaving 9 bases between the germline ends. The CDR3 here is CASSFGGATDTQYF. CDR3 DNA sequence: TGTGCCAGCAGCTTCGGAGGAGCCACAGATACGCAGTATTTT.

This clone was found a few times. CDR3 nucleotide sequence: TGTGCCAGCAGTTCAAATCAATTAGCAACTAATGAAAAACTGTTTTTT. Its protein is CASSSNQLATNEKLFF. The rearrangement joins TRBV27 to TRBJ1-4; D is undetermined. Trimming removed 4 bases at V and 0 bases at J, with 12 bases between. The CDR3 extends over 16 amino acids. Germline V gene data show CDR1 as MNHEY and CDR2 as SMNVEV (reference sequence).

This rearrangement joins TRBV7-2 to TRBJ1-5; 9 bases match TRBD1. Germline V gene lookup returns CDR1 SGHTA and CDR2 FQGNSA. The V gene end was trimmed by 5 bases and the J gene end by 4 bases; junction bases not matched to a gene: 9. The CDR3 spans 16 residues. CDR3 bases: TGTGCCAGCAGCACCCCTCTTGGACAGGGGAATCAGCCCCAGCATTTT. It is translated as CASSTPLGQGNQPQHF.

This chain uses TRBV7-8 with TRBJ2-3, with unresolved D. The CDR3 totals 13 residues. V dropped 1 base and J dropped 2 bases, with 4 bases sitting between them. Germline CDR1 is SGHVS and CDR2 is FQNEAQ. The CDR3 protein is CASSLGFTDTQYF. CDR3 nucleotides: TGTGCCAGCAGCTTAGGCTTCACAGATACGCAGTATTTT. The entire variable domain, with the rest obtained from reference TRBV7-8 and TRBJ2-3, is as follows: GAGVSQSPRYKVAKRGQDVALRCDPISGHVSLFWYQQALGQGPEFLTYFQNEAQLDKSGLPSDRFFAERPEGSVSTLKIQRTQQEDSAVYLCASSLGFTDTQYFGPGTRLTVL.